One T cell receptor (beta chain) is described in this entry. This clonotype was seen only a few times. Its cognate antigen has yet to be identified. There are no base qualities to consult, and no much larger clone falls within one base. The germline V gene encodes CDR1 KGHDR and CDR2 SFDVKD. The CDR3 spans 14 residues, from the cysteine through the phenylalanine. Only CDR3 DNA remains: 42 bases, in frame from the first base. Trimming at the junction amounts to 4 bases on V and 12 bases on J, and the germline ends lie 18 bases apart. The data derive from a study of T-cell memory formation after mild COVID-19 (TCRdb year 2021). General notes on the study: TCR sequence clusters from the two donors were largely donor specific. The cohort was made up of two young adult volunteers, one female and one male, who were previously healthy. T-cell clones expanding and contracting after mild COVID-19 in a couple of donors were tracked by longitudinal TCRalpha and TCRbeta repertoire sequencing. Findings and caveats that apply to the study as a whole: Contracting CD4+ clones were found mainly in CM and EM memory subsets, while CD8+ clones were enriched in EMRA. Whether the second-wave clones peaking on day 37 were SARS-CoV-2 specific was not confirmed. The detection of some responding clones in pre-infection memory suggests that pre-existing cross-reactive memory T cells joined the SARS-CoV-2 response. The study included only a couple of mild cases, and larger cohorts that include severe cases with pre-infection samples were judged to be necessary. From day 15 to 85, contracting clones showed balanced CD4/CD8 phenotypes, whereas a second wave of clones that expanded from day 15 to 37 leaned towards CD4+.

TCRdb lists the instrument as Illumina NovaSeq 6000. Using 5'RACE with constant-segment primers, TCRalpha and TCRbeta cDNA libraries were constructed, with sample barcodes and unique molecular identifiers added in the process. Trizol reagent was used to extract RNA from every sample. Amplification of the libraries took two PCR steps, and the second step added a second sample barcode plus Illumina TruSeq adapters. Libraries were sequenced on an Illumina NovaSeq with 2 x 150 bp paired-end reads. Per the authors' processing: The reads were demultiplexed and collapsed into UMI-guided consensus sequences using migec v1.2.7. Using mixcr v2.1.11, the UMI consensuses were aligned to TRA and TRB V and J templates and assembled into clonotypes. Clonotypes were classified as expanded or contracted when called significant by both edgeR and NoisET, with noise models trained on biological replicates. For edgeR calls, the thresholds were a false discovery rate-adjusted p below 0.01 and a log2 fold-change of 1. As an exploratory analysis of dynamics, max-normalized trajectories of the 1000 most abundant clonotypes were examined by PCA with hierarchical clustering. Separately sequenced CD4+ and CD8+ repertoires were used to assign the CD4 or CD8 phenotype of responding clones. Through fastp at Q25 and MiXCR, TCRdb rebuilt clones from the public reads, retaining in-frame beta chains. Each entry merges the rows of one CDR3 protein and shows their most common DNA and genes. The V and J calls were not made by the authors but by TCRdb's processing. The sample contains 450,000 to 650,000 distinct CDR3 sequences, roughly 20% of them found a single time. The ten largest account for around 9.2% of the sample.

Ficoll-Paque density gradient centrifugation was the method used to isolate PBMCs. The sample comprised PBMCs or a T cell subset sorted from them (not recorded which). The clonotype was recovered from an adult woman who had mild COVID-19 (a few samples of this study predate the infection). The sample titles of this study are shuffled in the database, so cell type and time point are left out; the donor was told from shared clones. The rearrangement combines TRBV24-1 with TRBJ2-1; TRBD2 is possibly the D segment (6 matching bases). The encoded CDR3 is CATSDYTLTGVQFF. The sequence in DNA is TGTGCCACCAGTGACTACACACTTACGGGAGTGCAGTTCTTC.